This T cell receptor (beta chain) was sequenced during a study of blood T cell repertoires in COVID-19. At the level of the study: Samples of COVID-19 (acute and convalescent) were obtained from the United States, Italy and Spain.

This clone was seen a few times. How the authors handled the data: Amplification of reference gene primers was used by the study to estimate nucleated cell counts. Some clones are missing from TCRdb's copy, which holds only in-frame ones; the method was immunoSEQ multiplex PCR. V and J calls and clone size come straight from that table; D and trimming were deduced from the DNA. The table lists about 86,000 clones, just under 85% of them singletons, with 3% to 4% in the top ten. This CDR3 has 14 residues. V lost 2 bases and J lost 5; bases outside the gene matches: 8. The germline V gene encodes CDR1 SQVTM and CDR2 ANQGSEA.

V usage is TRBV29-1 and J usage is TRBJ2-5; 7 nucleotides align to TRBD2. Sample: peripheral blood. The receptor's source is a man aged 45-65 years with acute or convalescent COVID-19. The CDR3 reads CSVERLGGIETQYF. CDR3 sequence (DNA): TGCAGCGTTGAAAGGCTGGGGGGGATCGAGACCCAGTACTTC.